The 24 T cell receptor beta chains given below trace back to one sample, sequenced in a study of T-cell reconstitution after alpha-beta-depleted transplantation in children listed by TCRdb under 2016. Libraries were made using PCR. The sequencing machine was an Illumina HiSeq 2500. To normalize quantification of the TCRbeta repertoire, the TCR libraries were built with molecular barcoding that relied on unique molecular identifiers. Starting from the raw public reads, TCRdb applied fastp trimming at Q25, assembled clones with MiXCR and retained in-frame beta chains. Each record represents a unique CDR3 protein, reported with the most common genes and DNA among its rows. The sample table holds 100,000 or so distinct CDR3 sequences, of which 7.5% to 9% were seen once. The ten largest clones represent roughly 17% of the sample. The treatment or condition label here, explained by the study, means: allogeneic hematopoietic cell transplantation with graft depleted of TCRalphabeta T cells and CD19 B cells.

The source material was PBMCs, sampled before TCRalphabeta/CD19-depleted stem cell transplant. These receptors originate from a boy between 2 and 10 years old with acute lymphoblastic leukemia, due to receive a stem cell transplant.

This clonotype was recorded a few times. The J gene is TRBJ2-5, the V gene TRBV7-8; D ambiguous. V lost 2 bases and J 5 bases, leaving 15 bases between the germline ends. CDR1 and CDR2 from the germline V gene are SGHVS and FQNEAQ. The CDR3 is 15 residues long. DNA of the CDR3: TGTGCCAGCAGCTTAAGTTTAGCACCGCGGGAGACCCAGTACTTC. This codes for CASSLSLAPRETQYF. The complete variable domain, with remaining parts taken from reference TRBV7-8 and TRBJ2-5, reads GAGVSQSPRYKVAKRGQDVALRCDPISGHVSLFWYQQALGQGPEFLTYFQNEAQLDKSGLPSDRFFAERPEGSVSTLKIQRTQQEDSAVYLCASSLSLAPRETQYFGPGTRLLVL.

This chain uses TRBV20-1 with TRBJ1-2; D not resolved. V lost 6 bases and J lost 4, with 12 bases in between. Germline V lookup: CDR1 DFQATT, CDR2 SNEGSKA (reference sequence). The length of the CDR3 is 12 residues. CDR3 residues: CSADPSGYGYTF. The CDR3 bases are TGCAGTGCCGACCCCAGTGGCTATGGCTACACCTTC.

This clonotype was seen many times. The rearrangement links TRBV4-2 to TRBJ1-5; possible D gene TRBD1, 6 bases. V was cut by 0 bases and J by 7 bases, with 16 bases left in between. This CDR3 contains 16 residues. Germline V gene sequence: CDR1 LGHNA, CDR2 YNFKEQ. The CDR3 DNA follows: TGTGCCAGCAGCCAAGAGGGTCGCAGGGGAGGACAGCCCCAGCATTTT. Translation gives CASSQEGRRGGQPQHF.

This clonotype was picked up a small number of times. V and J are TRBV4-1 and TRBJ2-5; 7 bases map to TRBD2. Germline CDR1 is MGHRA and CDR2 is YSYEKL. The CDR3 is 14 amino acids. The ends lost 1 base at V and 3 bases at J; junction bases unmatched: 2. CDR3 loop: CASSQVGGEETQYF. The CDR3 DNA follows: TGCGCCAGCAGCCAAGTGGGGGGGGAAGAGACCCAGTACTTC.

The sample holds many counts of this clonotype. The chain combines TRBV11-2 with TRBJ2-2; D is possibly TRBD1 (6 bases). CDR1 is SGHAT, CDR2 FQNNGV, per germline. The CDR3 runs to 15 residues. Trimming shortened V by 6 bases and J by 5 bases, and 16 bases separated the two germline ends. DNA for the CDR3: TGTGCCAGCAGGCCCTTTACAGGGTGGACCGGGGAGCTGTTTTTT. Amino acid sequence: CASRPFTGWTGELFF. Full variable domain (missing parts from reference TRBV11-2 and TRBJ2-2): EAGVAQSPRYKIIEKRQSVAFWCNPISGHATLYWYQQILGQGPKLLIQFQNNGVVDDSQLPKDRFSAERLKGVDSTLKIQPAKLEDSAVYLCASRPFTGWTGELFFGEGSRLTVL.

This clonotype was found a few times. This chain connects TRBV12-3 or TRBV12-4 to TRBJ2-3; 8 bases align to TRBD2. The CDR3 is 17 residues long. J was trimmed by 3 bases and V by 2 bases; bases with no gene match: 10. CDR3 DNA sequence: TGTGCCAGCAGTTTACAGGCGGGGGGAGGAAGAACAGATACGCAGTATTTT. Translated, it gives CASSLQAGGGRTDTQYF.

This clonotype was found many times. The chain carries TRBV7-9 and TRBJ1-5; 8 nucleotides align to TRBD1. V trimming: 5 bases; J trimming: 4 bases; junction bases outside the gene matches: 4. Per germline, CDR1 SEHNR and CDR2 FQNEAQ (reference sequence). The CDR3 has 14 amino acids. The CDR3 sequence is CASSKTGENQPQHF. For the CDR3, the DNA is TGTGCCAGCAGCAAGACAGGGGAGAATCAGCCCCAGCATTTT.

As to this clonotype: An end of the junction does not agree with germline; a read error may underlie this. The CDR3 loop is CCARRGGQGEAQPQHF. CDR3 DNA: TGCTGTGCTAGAAGGGGCGGGCAGGGAGAGGCTCAGCCCCAGCATTTT. The chain is built from TRBV20-1 and TRBJ1-5; perhaps TRBD1 as D (5 bases). The CDR3 is 16 amino acids. Germline CDR1 and CDR2: DFQATT and SNEGSKA (reference sequence).

Only a few counts were recorded for this clonotype. This chain links TRBV6-1 with TRBJ1-2; possibly TRBD1 for D (6 bases). The ends were cut back, 6 bases at V and 10 bases at J, with 24 bases in the middle. Germline V gene data show CDR1 as MNHNS and CDR2 as SASEGT. CDR3 length: 15 residues. CDR3: CASRELGHSVGFYTF. The CDR3 bases are TGTGCCAGCAGGGAGCTGGGACACTCTGTAGGGTTCTACACCTTC.

This clonotype is judged medium-sized. This chain joins TRBV12-3 or TRBV12-4 and TRBJ1-6; D not resolved. V lost 3 bases and J lost 5, with 8 bases in between. The CDR3 length is 14 residues. The CDR3 protein is CASSFGTNNSPLHF. As DNA, the CDR3 is TGTGCCAGCAGTTTTGGCACTAATAATTCACCCCTCCACTTT.

This clonotype has just a few counts. V and J are TRBV5-1 and TRBJ2-5; tentative D call: TRBD2 (5 bases). V was pared by 5 bases and J by 9 bases, with 14 bases between. The germline V gene has CDR1 SGHRS and CDR2 YFSETQ. The CDR3 contains 12 residues. DNA for the CDR3: TGCGCCAGCAGTGCCCGGGCCGGGGCCCAGTACTTC. Protein sequence: CASSARAGAQYF.

This clonotype was detected a few times. The J gene is TRBJ2-2, the V gene TRBV7-8; D uncertain. Germline assignment: CDR1 SGHVS and CDR2 FQNEAQ. This CDR3 has 14 amino acids. Trimming took 0 bases from V and 7 from J, leaving 9 bases between them. CDR3 coding DNA: TGTGCCAGCAGCTTAGCACGCGTGAGCGGGGAGCTGTTTTTT. Amino acids: CASSLARVSGELFF.

The sample holds many counts of this clonotype. The chain joins TRBV29-1 to TRBJ2-7; D not resolved. The CDR3 is 12 amino acids. CDR1 and CDR2 (germline): SQVTM, ANQGSEA. Trimming pared 3 bases from V and 3 bases from J, leaving 9 bases between. The CDR3 loop reads CSVEKGGYEQYF. The CDR3 DNA follows: TGCAGCGTTGAGAAGGGTGGCTACGAGCAGTACTTC.

This clonotype has just a few counts. The chain recombines TRBV4-1 with TRBJ1-6, with TRBD1 matching over 8 bases. Germline CDR1 is MGHRA and CDR2 is YSYEKL. V dropped 1 base and J dropped 8; count of bases not matched to a gene: 4. The CDR3 is 15 amino acids. The CDR3 sequence is CASSQATGDDSPLHF. The CDR3 DNA sequence: TGCGCCAGCAGCCAAGCGACAGGGGATGATTCACCCCTCCACTTT.

This clonotype showed up just a few times. The genes are TRBV3-1 and TRBJ2-7; perhaps TRBD1 as D (5 bases). Per germline, CDR1 LGHDT and CDR2 YNNKEL (reference sequence). Trimming pared 4 bases from V and 3 bases from J, leaving 13 bases between. The CDR3 extends over 14 amino acids. CDR3 sequence (DNA): TGTGCCAGCAGCCCGGACACCCACCTCTACGAGCAGTACTTC. Translation: CASSPDTHLYEQYF.

This clonotype was recorded a few times. The V and J genes are TRBV6-2 or TRBV6-3 and TRBJ2-5; 13 bases are a match to TRBD2. This CDR3 is 17 amino acids long. V trimming: 2 bases; J trimming: 4 bases; junction bases outside the gene matches: 7. From germline, CDR1 is MNHEY and CDR2 SVGEGT. This CDR3 is CASSYPRTSGGVETQYF. Written as DNA, the CDR3 is TGTGCCAGCAGTTACCCTCGGACTAGCGGGGGAGTAGAGACCCAGTACTTC.

This clonotype has ten or more counts. V and J are TRBV28 and TRBJ1-2; D unclear. The CDR3 has 12 amino acids. V lost 2 bases and J lost 8, with 9 bases in between. CDR1 is MDHEN, CDR2 SYDVKM, per germline. Here the CDR3 DNA reads TGTGCCAGCAGTTTAGTCGGACGGGGCTACACCTTC. Translation gives CASSLVGRGYTF.

This clonotype was detected many times. The V call is TRBV12-3 or TRBV12-4, the J call TRBJ1-6, with D possibly matching TRBD1 (6 bases). The CDR3 spans 12 residues. Trimming shortened V by 8 bases and J by 10 bases, and 12 bases separated the two germline ends. The CDR3 here is CASDRGGSPLHF. CDR3 sequence (DNA): TGTGCCAGCGATCGTGGGGGCTCACCCCTCCACTTT.

Here the CDR3 reads CSARRGDYGYTF. The DNA for the CDR3 is TGCAGTGCTAGAAGGGGTGACTATGGCTACACCTTC. The chain employs TRBV20-1 and TRBJ1-2, with D possibly TRBD1 on 5 matching bases. CDR1 and CDR2 from the germline V gene are DFQATT and SNEGSKA (reference sequence). The CDR3 covers 12 residues. With 2 bases removed from V and 3 bases from J, the gap between germline ends came to 7 bases.

This clonotype was counted many times. This chain joins TRBV4-2 and TRBJ2-7, with TRBD1 matching over 8 bases. The length of the CDR3 is 16 residues. Germline trimming cut 1 base from V and 2 bases from J; bases unmatched to any gene: 7. The V gene's germline CDR1 is LGHNA and CDR2 YNFKEQ. This chain's CDR3 is CASSQGIRGQAYEQYF. CDR3 nucleotides: TGTGCCAGCAGCCAAGGCATCCGGGGACAGGCCTACGAGCAGTACTTC.

This clonotype was picked up a small number of times. The chain couples TRBV3-1 to TRBJ2-4; 7 positions agree with TRBD1. Looked up from germline, CDR1 is LGHDT and CDR2 is YNNKEL (reference sequence). The CDR3 spans 16 residues. The junction had 14 bases not matched to a gene; V was cut back by 4 bases and J by 8 bases. CDR3 in DNA: TGTGCCAGCAGCCCGACCCTCGACAGGGCTCGAGACATTCAGTACTTC. Its translation is CASSPTLDRARDIQYF.

The chain is built from TRBV12-3 or TRBV12-4 and TRBJ1-4, with 8 bases that match TRBD1. The CDR3 is 14 amino acids. With V trimmed by 6 bases and J by 5 bases, 5 bases remained unmatched. This CDR3 reads CASSSGGTNEKLFF. The CDR3 DNA reads as TGTGCCAGCAGCTCAGGGGGCACGAATGAAAAACTGTTTTTT.

This clonotype was detected many times. V and J are TRBV12-3 or TRBV12-4 and TRBJ2-7; D not certain. The CDR3 has 12 amino acids. V lost 3 bases, J lost 1 base, and 4 bases lay in between. The DNA for the CDR3 is TGTGCCAGCAGTTTCGAGTCCTACGAGCAGTACTTC. Its translation: CASSFESYEQYF.

In this sample, this clonotype turned up a few times. The rearrangement links TRBV4-1 to TRBJ2-7; D is perhaps TRBD2 (5 bases). Trimming left V 7 bases short and J 0 bases short, with 16 bases between. Germline V gene data show CDR1 as MGHRA and CDR2 as YSYEKL. This CDR3 has 15 residues. CDR3 nucleotide sequence: TGCGCCAGCACCCGGACGGAGGAAAGCTCCTACGAGCAGTACTTC. It translates to CASTRTEESSYEQYF.